This passage covers 18 T cell receptor beta chains from one sample sequenced in a study of CD4 and CD8 cells across lung adenocarcinoma regions. TCRdb ran MiXCR on the PCR reads and lists one entry per CDR3 protein. The profile shows 22,000 or so distinct CDR3 sequences, under 70% of them singletons. The sample comprised CD8+ T cells from the center of a lung tumor. The receptors stem from a female donor with lung adenocarcinoma. The CD4 and CD8 labels of this study may be unreliable.

This clonotype was counted ten times or more. The chain has TRBV27 and TRBJ2-7; 12 bases are a match to TRBD2. Trimming cost V 5 bases and J 8 bases; bases outside gene matches: 1. Germline V gene lookup returns CDR1 MNHEY and CDR2 SMNVEV (reference sequence). The length of the CDR3 is 12 residues. The CDR3 region has the DNA TGTGCCAGCAGTCTAGCGGGGGGGAAGCAGTACGTC. Its translation: CASSLAGGKQYV.

The genes are TRBV4-3 and TRBJ2-1; D unresolved. The end of the DNA is better explained by TRBJ2-7, so the J call may be wrong. In germline, CDR1 is LGHNA, CDR2 YSLEER. This CDR3 comprises 16 residues. The CDR3 DNA follows: TGCGCCAGCAGCCAAGATATACCGGGCCCTTCCTACGAGCAGTACTTC. It encodes CASSQDIPGPSYEQYF.

The chain combines TRBV27 with TRBJ2-5; possibly TRBD1 for D (6 bases). V was clipped by 6 bases and J by 0 bases, with 17 bases between them. CDR1 MNHEY and CDR2 SMNVEV come from the germline V gene (reference sequence). This CDR3 has 16 residues. CDR3 loop: CASRGHGVRDQETQYF. For the CDR3, the DNA is TGTGCCAGCAGGGGACACGGGGTGCGTGACCAAGAGACCCAGTACTTC.

A word on this clonotype: The junction differs from germline at one of its ends, possibly a read error. This rearrangement joins TRBV27 to TRBJ2-3; tentative D call: TRBD1 (6 bases). The CDR3 is made up of 15 amino acids. Germline CDR1 MNHEY, CDR2 SMNVEV (reference sequence). The CDR3 coding sequence is TGTTCCCGCAGGCAGGGGCTAGGACCCACAGATACGCAGTACTTT. Protein: CSRRQGLGPTDTQYF.

This clonotype has more than one count but fewer than ten. One junction end disagrees with the germline gene, perhaps due to a read error. This rearrangement joins TRBV12-3 or TRBV12-4 to TRBJ2-3; TRBD2 matches 10 bases. There are 14 residues in the CDR3. The CDR3 sequence is CASSLAGAEDTQYF. CDR3 coding DNA: TGTGCCAGCAGTCTAGCGGGAGCGGAAGATACGCAGTATTTT.

V and J are TRBV6-1 and TRBJ2-1; TRBD1 aligns across 9 bases. CDR1 is MNHNS, CDR2 SASEGT, per germline. The trim removed 6 bases at V and 4 bases at J, leaving 7 bases unmatched. The CDR3 runs 15 residues. This CDR3 reads CASRQDRGTYNEQFF. The CDR3 coding sequence is TGTGCCAGCAGACAGGACAGGGGAACTTACAATGAGCAGTTCTTC.

This rearrangement joins TRBV6-1 to TRBJ2-4; D may be TRBD2 (6 bases). CDR1 MNHNS and CDR2 SASEGT come from the germline V gene. V dropped 8 bases and J dropped 8 bases, with 25 bases sitting between them. CDR3 length: 16 residues. The CDR3 nucleotides read TGTGCCAGCGCGGACAAGGAGAAACTAGCCCAAGACATTCAGTACTTC. Its translation is CASADKEKLAQDIQYF.

This clonotype was observed at least ten times. V is TRBV6-1 and J is TRBJ1-1; D call uncertain. The V end was cut by 6 bases, the J end by 0 bases, with 8 bases between. The germline V gene encodes CDR1 MNHNS and CDR2 SASEGT. There are 13 residues in the CDR3. In DNA form, the CDR3 reads TGTGCCAGCAGACCTCGCATGAACACTGAAGCTTTCTTT. This codes for CASRPRMNTEAFF.

The chain employs TRBV6-5 and TRBJ2-5; D not resolved. Germline V gene lookup returns CDR1 MNHEY and CDR2 SVGAGI. The CDR3 sequence is 16 residues long. Trimming left V 4 bases short and J 1 base short, with 16 bases between. CDR3 in DNA: TGTGCCAGCAGTTCTCCGCGGCTACGCCCCCAAGAGACCCAGTACTTC. Encoded protein: CASSSPRLRPQETQYF.

CDR3: CASSHGTNNEQFF. The CDR3 nucleotides read TGTGCCAGCAGCCACGGGACTAACAATGAGCAGTTCTTC. The chain carries TRBV7-6 and TRBJ2-1, with 7 positions matching TRBD2. V was clipped by 5 bases and J by 5 bases; unmatched bases: 3. Germline V gene data show CDR1 as SGHVS and CDR2 as FNYEAQ. The CDR3 has 13 residues.

Remarks on this clonotype: At one of its ends the junction is not consistent with the germline gene, which may arise from a read error. The chain is built from TRBV10-2 and TRBJ2-2, with a weak D call TRBD2 (5 bases). Germline assignment: CDR1 WSHSY and CDR2 SAAADI. This CDR3 region has 16 residues. This CDR3 reads CASAEDGLGSTEKLYF. CDR3 nucleotide sequence: TGCGCCAGCGCAGAGGACGGGCTTGGGAGCACAGAGAAGCTGTATTTT.

This clonotype rates as large (0.1 to 1%). The chain carries TRBV6-6 and TRBJ2-3, with 9 bases that match TRBD2. The CDR3 contains 15 residues. The V gene's germline CDR1 is MNHNY and CDR2 SVGAGI (reference sequence). Trimming removed 4 bases from V and 0 bases from J; junction bases left unmatched: 2. CDR3 DNA sequence: TGTGCCAGCAGTTGGCTAGCGGGAAGCACAGATACGCAGTATTTT. It specifies CASSWLAGSTDTQYF.

Concerning this clonotype: The missing conserved phenylalanine or tryptophan at the end of this CDR3 makes a read error likely. The DNA is left out, because the CDR3 cannot be placed on it with certainty; the CDR3 is given as TCRdb lists it. The chain links TRBV28 to TRBJ2-5; the D call TRBD1 from the table was never checked on the DNA. Germline lookup yields CDR1 MDHEN and CDR2 SYDVKM. Ends included, the CDR3 has 13 residues. CDR3: CPGSDVGEETRHL.

This clonotype was observed a handful of times. The chain is built from TRBV27 and TRBJ2-3; no clear D. CDR1 is MNHEY and CDR2 is SMNVEV in the germline V gene (reference sequence). The CDR3 spans 11 residues. The V end lost 9 bases, the J end lost 3 bases, and 7 bases lay between the germline ends. The CDR3 DNA reads as TGTGCCAGGGGTGCTACAGATACGCAGTATTTT. It yields the protein CARGATDTQYF.

This chain connects TRBV5-1 to TRBJ2-2, with D perhaps TRBD2 (5 bases). V was pared by 4 bases and J by 8 bases, with 18 bases between. Germline CDR1 reads SGHRS; CDR2 reads YFSETQ. The CDR3 contains 15 residues. The CDR3 sequence is CASSKNSGAGGELFF. CDR3 DNA: TGCGCCAGCAGCAAAAACAGCGGTGCTGGGGGGGAGCTGTTTTTT.

Worth noting for this clonotype: At one boundary the junction diverges from the germline segment, which might be a read error. J is TRBJ2-5 and V is TRBV6-1; D perhaps matches TRBD2 (7 bases). Germline CDR1 MNHNS, CDR2 SASEGT. The CDR3 consists of 16 residues. In DNA, the CDR3 is TGTGCCAGCGCGGGGGACGGGGGCGGTGACCAAGAGACGCAGTACTTC. Its translation: CASAGDGGGDQETQYF.

The J gene is TRBJ2-5, the V gene TRBV11-3; D possibly matches TRBD1 or TRBD2 (5 bases each). Matching the DNA end better, TRBJ2-1 makes the J call doubtful. CDR1 is SGHNT, CDR2 YENEEA, per germline. There are 13 residues in the CDR3. CDR3 region: CASSSGPNNEQFF. The CDR3 DNA reads TGTGCCAGCAGCTCGGGACCAAACAATGAGCAGTTCTTC.

This chain joins TRBV6-1 and TRBJ1-1; unclear D gene. The V gene's germline CDR1 is MNHNS and CDR2 SASEGT. The CDR3 runs to 14 residues. V gave up 6 bases and J gave up 1 base, with 12 bases separating them. CDR3 sequence (DNA): TGTGCCAGCAGGAGTTCGGGCAAGAACACTGAAGCTTTCTTT. This encodes CASRSSGKNTEAFF.